The 3 T cell receptor beta chains below come from one sample, sequenced in a study of shared clonotypes between healthy human individuals. Method: immunoSEQ multiplex PCR; TCRdb's copy keeps in-frame clones and lacks some. This table has about 230,000 clones, just over 65% appearing once. Sequencing input: memory CD4+ T cells sorted from blood. Subset given: CD45RA-negative fraction. All receptors come from a man under 40 in good health.

The sample holds a few counts of this clone. This chain joins TRBV27 and TRBJ2-2; 7 nucleotides agree with TRBD2. The germline CDR1 and CDR2 sequences are MNHEY and SMNVEV (reference sequence). After removal of 2 bases from V and 1 base from J, the junction contained 4 bases not matched to a gene. The length of the CDR3 is 16 residues. The CDR3 DNA reads as TGTGCCAGCAGTTTAAGGCTAGCGGTGAACACCGGGGAGCTGTTTTTT. This translates into CASSLRLAVNTGELFF.

The V call is TRBV2, the J call TRBJ2-2; D might be TRBD2 (5 bases). CDR3 length: 15 residues. Germline-derived CDR1 and CDR2 are SNHLY and FYNNEI. V was trimmed by 6 bases and J by 1 base, leaving 12 bases between them. The CDR3: CASSQTGWNTGELFF. The CDR3 bases are TGTGCCAGCAGCCAGACGGGGTGGAACACCGGGGAGCTGTTTTTT.

The chain is built from TRBV7-2 and TRBJ2-7; D may be TRBD1 or TRBD2 (5 bases each). Between the trimmed V and J ends, which lost 6 bases and 2 bases, there was a span of 17 bases. From germline, CDR1 is SGHTA and CDR2 FQGNSA. The CDR3 spans 15 residues. The CDR3 DNA reads as TGTGCCAGCAGTCAACGTCCGGGACCTACCTACGAGCAGTACTTC. Its protein is CASSQRPGPTYEQYF.